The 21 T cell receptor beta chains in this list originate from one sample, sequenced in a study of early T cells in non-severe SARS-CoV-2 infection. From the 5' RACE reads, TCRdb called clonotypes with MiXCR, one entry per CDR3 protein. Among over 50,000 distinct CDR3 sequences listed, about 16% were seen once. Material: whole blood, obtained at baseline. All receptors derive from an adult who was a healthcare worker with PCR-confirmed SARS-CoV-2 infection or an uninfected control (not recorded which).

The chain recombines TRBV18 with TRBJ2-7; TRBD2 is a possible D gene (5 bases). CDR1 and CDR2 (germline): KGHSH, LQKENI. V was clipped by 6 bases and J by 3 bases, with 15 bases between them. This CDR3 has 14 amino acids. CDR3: CASSPIREIYEQYF. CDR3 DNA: TGTGCCAGCTCCCCGATAAGGGAGATCTACGAGCAGTACTTC.

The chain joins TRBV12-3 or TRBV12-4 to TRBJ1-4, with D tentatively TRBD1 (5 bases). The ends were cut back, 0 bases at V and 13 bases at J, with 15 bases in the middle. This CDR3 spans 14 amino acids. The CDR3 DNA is TGTGCCAGCAGTTTAGCGTGGAGGGGTGAGCGACTGTTTTTT. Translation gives CASSLAWRGERLFF.

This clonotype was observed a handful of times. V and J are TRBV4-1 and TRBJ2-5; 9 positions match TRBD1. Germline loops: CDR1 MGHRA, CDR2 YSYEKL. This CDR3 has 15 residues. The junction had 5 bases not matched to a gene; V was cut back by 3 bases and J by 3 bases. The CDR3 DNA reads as TGCGCCAGCAGCCAGGAAGGGACAGGGAAAGAGACCCAGTACTTC. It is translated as CASSQEGTGKETQYF.

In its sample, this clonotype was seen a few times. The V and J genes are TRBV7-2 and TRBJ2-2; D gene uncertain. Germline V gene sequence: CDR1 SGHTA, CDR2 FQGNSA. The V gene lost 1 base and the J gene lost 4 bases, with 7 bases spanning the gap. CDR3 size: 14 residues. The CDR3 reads CASSLGAVTGELFF. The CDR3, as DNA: TGTGCCAGCAGCTTAGGGGCGGTCACCGGGGAGCTGTTTTTT.

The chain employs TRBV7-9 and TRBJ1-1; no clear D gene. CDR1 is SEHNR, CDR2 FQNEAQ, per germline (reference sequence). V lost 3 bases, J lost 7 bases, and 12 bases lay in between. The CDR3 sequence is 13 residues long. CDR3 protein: CASSFGVEGEAFF. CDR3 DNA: TGTGCCAGCAGCTTCGGGGTCGAGGGTGAAGCTTTCTTT.

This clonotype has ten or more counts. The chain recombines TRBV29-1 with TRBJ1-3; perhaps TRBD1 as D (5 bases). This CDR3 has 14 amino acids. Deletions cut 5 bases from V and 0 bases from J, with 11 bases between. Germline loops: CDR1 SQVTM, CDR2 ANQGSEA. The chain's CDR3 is CSVQGFLSGNTIYF. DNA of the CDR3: TGCAGCGTTCAGGGCTTCCTCTCTGGAAACACCATATATTTT. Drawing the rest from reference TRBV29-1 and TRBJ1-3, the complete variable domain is SAVISQKPSRDICQRGTSLTIQCQVDSQVTMMFWYRQQPGQSLTLIATANQGSEATYESGFVIDKFPISRPNLTFSTLTVSNMSPEDSSIYLCSVQGFLSGNTIYFGEGSWLTVV.

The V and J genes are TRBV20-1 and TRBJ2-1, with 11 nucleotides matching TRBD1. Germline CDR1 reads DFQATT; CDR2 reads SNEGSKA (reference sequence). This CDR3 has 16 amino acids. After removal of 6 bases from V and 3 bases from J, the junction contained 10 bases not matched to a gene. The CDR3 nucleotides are TGCAGTGCCGTCTCCGGGACAGGGGGGGGCTACAATGAGCAGTTCTTC. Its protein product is CSAVSGTGGGYNEQFF.

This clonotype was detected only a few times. CDR3 residues: CASSLETGLGTEAFF. The CDR3 coding sequence is TGTGCCAGCAGTTTAGAGACAGGGCTGGGAACTGAAGCTTTCTTT. The chain carries TRBV28 and TRBJ1-1, with 7 bases aligning to TRBD1. V gave up 2 bases and J gave up 5 bases; unmatched junction bases: 8. The CDR3 is made up of 15 amino acids. Per germline, CDR1 MDHEN and CDR2 SYDVKM.

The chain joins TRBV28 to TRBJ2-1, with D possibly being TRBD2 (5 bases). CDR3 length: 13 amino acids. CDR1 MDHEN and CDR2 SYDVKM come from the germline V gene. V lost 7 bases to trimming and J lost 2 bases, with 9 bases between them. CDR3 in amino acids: CASNGLPYNEQFF. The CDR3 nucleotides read TGTGCCAGCAACGGACTTCCCTACAATGAGCAGTTCTTC.

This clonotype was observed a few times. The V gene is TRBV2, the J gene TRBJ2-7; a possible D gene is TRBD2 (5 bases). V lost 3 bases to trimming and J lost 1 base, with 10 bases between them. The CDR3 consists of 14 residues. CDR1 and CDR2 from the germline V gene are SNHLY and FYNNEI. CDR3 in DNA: TGTGCCAGCAGTGATGGACTGACGTCCTACGAGCAGTACTTC. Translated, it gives CASSDGLTSYEQYF.

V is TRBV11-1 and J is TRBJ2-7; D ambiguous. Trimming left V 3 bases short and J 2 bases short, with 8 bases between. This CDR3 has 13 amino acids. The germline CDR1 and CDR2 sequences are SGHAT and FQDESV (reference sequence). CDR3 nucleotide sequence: TGTGCCAGCAGCTTCGTCGCCGCCTACGAGCAGTACTTC. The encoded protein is CASSFVAAYEQYF. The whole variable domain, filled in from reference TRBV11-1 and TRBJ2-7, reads EAEVAQSPRYKITEKSQAVAFWCDPISGHATLYWYRQILGQGPELLVQFQDESVVDDSQLPKDRFSAERLKGVDSTLKIQPAELGDSAMYLCASSFVAAYEQYFGPGTRLTVT.

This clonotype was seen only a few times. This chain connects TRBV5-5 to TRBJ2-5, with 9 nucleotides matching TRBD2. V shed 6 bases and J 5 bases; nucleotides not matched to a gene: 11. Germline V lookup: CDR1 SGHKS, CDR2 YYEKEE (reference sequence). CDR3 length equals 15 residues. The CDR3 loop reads CASTWGSGSGETQYF. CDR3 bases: TGTGCCAGCACCTGGGGTAGCGGGAGCGGGGAGACCCAGTACTTC.

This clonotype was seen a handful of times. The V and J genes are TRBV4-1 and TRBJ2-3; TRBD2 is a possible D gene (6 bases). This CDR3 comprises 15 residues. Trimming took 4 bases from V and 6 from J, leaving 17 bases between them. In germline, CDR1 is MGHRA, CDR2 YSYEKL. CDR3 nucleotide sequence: TGCGCCAGCAGCCCCGGGACTTTATCCGTGGATACGCAGTATTTT. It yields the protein CASSPGTLSVDTQYF.

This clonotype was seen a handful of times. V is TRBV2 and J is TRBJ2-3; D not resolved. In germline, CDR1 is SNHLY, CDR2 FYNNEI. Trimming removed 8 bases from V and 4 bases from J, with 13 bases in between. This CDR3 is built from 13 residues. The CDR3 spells CASVGVLADTQYF. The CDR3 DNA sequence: TGTGCCAGCGTAGGAGTTCTCGCAGATACGCAGTATTTT.

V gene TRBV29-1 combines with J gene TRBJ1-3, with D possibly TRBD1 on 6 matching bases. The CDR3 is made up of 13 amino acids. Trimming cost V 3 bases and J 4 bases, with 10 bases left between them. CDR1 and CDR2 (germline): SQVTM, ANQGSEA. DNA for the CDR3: TGCAGCGTTGATACAGGGATCGGAAACACCATATATTTT. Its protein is CSVDTGIGNTIYF.

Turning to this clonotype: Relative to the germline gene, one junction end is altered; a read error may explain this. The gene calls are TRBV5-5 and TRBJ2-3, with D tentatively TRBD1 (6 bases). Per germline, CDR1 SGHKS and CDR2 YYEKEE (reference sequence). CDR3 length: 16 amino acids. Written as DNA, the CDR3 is TGTGTCAGCAGACGGACAGTTCCGGAGAGCACAGATACGCAGTATTTT. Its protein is CVSRRTVPESTDTQYF.

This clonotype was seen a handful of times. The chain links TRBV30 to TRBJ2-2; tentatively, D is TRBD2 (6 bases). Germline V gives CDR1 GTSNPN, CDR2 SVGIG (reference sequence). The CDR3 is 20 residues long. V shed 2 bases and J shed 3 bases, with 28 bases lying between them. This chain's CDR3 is CAWSPLTPKLTRRYTGELFF. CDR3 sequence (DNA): TGTGCCTGGAGTCCTCTGACTCCCAAGCTGACTAGAAGGTACACCGGGGAGCTGTTTTTT.

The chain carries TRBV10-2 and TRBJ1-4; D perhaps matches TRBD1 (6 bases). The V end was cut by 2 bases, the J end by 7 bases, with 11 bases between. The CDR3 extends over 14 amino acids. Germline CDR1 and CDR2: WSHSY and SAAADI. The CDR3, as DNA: TGCGCCAGCAGTGAGAATACAGGGTCTGAAAAACTGTTTTTT. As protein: CASSENTGSEKLFF.

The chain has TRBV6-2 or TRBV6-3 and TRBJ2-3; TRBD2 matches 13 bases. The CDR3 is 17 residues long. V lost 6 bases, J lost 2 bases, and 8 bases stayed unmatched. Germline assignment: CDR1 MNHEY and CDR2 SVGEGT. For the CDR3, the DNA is TGTGCCAGCAGGCAACCGACTAGCGGGGGGCCCACAGATACGCAGTATTTT. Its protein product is CASRQPTSGGPTDTQYF.

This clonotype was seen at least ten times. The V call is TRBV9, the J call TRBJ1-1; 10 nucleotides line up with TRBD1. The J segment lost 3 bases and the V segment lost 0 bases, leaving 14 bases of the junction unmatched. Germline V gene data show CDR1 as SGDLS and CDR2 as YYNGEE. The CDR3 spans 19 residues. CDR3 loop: CASSVVALTGGPPDTEAFF. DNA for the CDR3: TGTGCCAGCAGCGTAGTCGCCTTGACAGGGGGCCCTCCGGACACTGAAGCTTTCTTT.

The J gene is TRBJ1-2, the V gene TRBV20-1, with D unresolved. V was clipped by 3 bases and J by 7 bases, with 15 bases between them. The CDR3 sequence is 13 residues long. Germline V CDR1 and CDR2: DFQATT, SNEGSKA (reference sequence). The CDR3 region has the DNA TGCAGTGCTAGTCGCGTCAGCCCCTTTGGCTACACCTTC. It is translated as CSASRVSPFGYTF.